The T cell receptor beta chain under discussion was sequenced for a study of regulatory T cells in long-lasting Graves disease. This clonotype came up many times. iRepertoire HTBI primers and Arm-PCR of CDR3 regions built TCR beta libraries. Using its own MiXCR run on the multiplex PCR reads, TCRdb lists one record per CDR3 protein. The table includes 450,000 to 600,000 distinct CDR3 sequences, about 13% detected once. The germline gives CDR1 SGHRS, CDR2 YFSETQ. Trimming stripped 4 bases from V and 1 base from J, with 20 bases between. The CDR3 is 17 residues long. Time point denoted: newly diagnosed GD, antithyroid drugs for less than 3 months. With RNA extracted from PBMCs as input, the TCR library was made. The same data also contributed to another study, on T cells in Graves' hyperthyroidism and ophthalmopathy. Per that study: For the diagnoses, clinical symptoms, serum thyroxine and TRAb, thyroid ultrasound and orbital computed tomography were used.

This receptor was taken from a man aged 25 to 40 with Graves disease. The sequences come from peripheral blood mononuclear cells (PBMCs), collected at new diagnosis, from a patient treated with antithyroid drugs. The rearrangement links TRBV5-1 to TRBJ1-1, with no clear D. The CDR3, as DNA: TGCGCCAGCAGCCTGAGAATTGCCAGGATCTCGAACACTGAAGCTTTCTTT. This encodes CASSLRIARISNTEAFF.